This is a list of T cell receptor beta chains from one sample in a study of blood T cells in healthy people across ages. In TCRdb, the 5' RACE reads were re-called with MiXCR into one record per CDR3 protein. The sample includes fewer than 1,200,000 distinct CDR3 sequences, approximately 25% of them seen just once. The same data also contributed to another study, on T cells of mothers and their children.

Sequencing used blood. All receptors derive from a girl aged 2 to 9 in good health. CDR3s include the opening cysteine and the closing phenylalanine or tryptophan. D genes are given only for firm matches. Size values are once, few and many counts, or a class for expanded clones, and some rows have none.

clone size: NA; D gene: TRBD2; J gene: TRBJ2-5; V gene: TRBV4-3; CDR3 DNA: TGCGCCAGCAGCCGAATCCCGAAACCTACTAGCGGAGAGACCCAGTACTTC; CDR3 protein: CASSRIPKPTSGETQYF
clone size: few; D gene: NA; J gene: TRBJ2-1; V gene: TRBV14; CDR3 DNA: TGTGCCAGCAGCTCCCAGGGAGGGGGATTTATATATGAGCAGTTCTTC; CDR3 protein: CASSSQGGGFIYEQFF
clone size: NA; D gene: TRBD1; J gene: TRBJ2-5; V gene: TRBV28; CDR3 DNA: TGTGCCGCCGGGACAGGGGCTTTGGAGACCCAGTACTTC; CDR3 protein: CAAGTGALETQYF
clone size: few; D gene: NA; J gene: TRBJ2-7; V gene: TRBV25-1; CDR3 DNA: TGTGCCAGCAGTGATCGCGTTCGGGGTGACGAGCAGTACTTC; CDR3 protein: CASSDRVRGDEQYF
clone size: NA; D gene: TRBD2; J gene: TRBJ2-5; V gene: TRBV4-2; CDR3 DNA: TGTGCCAGCAGCCAAGTTAGCGGGCAGACCCAGTACTTC; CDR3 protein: CASSQVSGQTQYF
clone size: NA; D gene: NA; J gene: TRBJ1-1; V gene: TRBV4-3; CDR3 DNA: TGCGCCAGCAGCCAAGATGCCACAGAGAACACTGAAGCTTTCTTT; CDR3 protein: CASSQDATENTEAFF
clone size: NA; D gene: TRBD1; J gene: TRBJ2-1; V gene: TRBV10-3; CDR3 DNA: TGTGCCATCAGTGAGGGGACAGACAATGAGCAGTTCTTC; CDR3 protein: CAISEGTDNEQFF
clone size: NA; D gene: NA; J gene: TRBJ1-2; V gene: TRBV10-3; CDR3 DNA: TGTGCCATCAGTGACCCCGGCGGCTATGGCTACACCTTC; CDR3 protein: CAISDPGGYGYTF
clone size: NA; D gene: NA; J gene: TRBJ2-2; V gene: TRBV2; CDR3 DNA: TGTGCCAGCAGTTCGGGACGGGGGAACACCGGGGAGCTGTTTTTT; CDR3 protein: CASSSGRGNTGELFF
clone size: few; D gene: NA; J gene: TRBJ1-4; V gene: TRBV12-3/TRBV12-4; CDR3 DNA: TGTGCCAGCAGTCATTTCAGGGCAACTAATGAAAAACTGTTTTTT; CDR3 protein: CASSHFRATNEKLFF
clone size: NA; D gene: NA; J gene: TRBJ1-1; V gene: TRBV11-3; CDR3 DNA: TGTGCCAGCAGCTTACGGTCCGGACGAGCTTTCTTT; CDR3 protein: CASSLRSGRAFF
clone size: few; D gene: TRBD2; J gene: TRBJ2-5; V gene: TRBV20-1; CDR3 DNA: TGCAGTGCTAGTAGGCTAGCGGCCGACATTTTTTACCAAGAGACCCAGTACTTC; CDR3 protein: CSASRLAADIFYQETQYF
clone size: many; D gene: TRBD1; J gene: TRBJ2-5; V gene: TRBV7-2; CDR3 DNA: TGTGCCAGCAGCTCGGGACAGGTCCAAGAGACCCAGTACTTC; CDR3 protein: CASSSGQVQETQYF
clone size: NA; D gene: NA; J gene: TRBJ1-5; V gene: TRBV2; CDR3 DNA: TGTGCCAGCAGAACGGACTGGGCGGATCAGCCCCAGCATTTT; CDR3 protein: CASRTDWADQPQHF
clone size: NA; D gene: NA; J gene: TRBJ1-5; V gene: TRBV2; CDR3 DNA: TGTGCCAGCAGTGAATGGGGGGGCGGATATAGCAATCAGCCCCAGCATTTT; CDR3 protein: CASSEWGGGYSNQPQHF
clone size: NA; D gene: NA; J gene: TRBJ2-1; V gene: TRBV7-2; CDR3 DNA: TGTGCCAGCAGCTGGGACACCAGCTCCTACAATGAGCAGTTCTTC; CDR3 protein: CASSWDTSSYNEQFF
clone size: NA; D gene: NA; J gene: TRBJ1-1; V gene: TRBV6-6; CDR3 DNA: TGTGCCAGCAGTTATATAAACACTGAAGCTTTCTTT; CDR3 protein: CASSYINTEAFF
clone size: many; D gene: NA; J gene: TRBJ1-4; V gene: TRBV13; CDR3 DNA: TGTGCCAGCAGTCAAGGGACACTCCAAAAACTGTTTTTT; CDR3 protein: CASSQGTLQKLFF
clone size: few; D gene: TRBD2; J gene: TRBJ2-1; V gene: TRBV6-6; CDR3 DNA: TGTGCCAGCAGTTACTCTGCCGGGAGGGGCAATGAGCAGTTCTTC; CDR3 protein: CASSYSAGRGNEQFF
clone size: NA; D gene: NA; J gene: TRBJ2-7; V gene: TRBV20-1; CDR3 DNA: TGCAGTGCTAGAGATGTTTTAGGGCAGTACTTC; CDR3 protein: CSARDVLGQYF
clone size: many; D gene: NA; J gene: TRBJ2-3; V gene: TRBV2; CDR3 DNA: TGTGCCAGCAGTGAACGTACAGATACGCAGTATTTT; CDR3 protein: CASSERTDTQYF
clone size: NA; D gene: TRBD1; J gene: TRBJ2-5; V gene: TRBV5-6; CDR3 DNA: TGTGCCAGCAGCCTGACAGGGTTGTTGAGCGAGACCCAGTACTTC; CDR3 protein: CASSLTGLLSETQYF
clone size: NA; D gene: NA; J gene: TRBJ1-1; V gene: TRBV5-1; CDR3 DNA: TGCGCCAGCAGCTTGGCCTCGGGGGGCCTGACTGAAGCTTTCTTT; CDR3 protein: CASSLASGGLTEAFF
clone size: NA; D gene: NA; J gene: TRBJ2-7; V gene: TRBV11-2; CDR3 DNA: TGTGCCAGCAGCTTAGTTAGGGCTTCTTACGAGCAGTACTTC; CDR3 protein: CASSLVRASYEQYF
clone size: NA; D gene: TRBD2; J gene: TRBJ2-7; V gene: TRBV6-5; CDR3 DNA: TGTGCCAGCAGACCCGACAGCCCGGGGGGAGTGTCGAGGGAGCAGTACTTC; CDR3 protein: CASRPDSPGGVSREQYF
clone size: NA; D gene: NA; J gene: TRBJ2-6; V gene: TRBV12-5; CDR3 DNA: TGTGCTAGTGGTTTGGCAAGGTACGGGGGACAGAGCTCTGGGGCCAACGTCCTGACTTTC; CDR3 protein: CASGLARYGGQSSGANVLTF
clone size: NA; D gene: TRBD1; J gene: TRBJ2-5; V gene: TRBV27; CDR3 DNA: TGTGCCAGCAGTTTAACAAAAAGCCCGGGACAGGAGGTATTC; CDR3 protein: CASSLTKSPGQEVF
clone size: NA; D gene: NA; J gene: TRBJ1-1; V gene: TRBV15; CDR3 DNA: TGTGCCACCAGCAGAGATTTGAGGGTCATTGAAGCTTTCTTT; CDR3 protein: CATSRDLRVIEAFF
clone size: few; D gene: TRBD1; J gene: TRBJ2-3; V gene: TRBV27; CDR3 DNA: TGTGCCAGCAGTTTACTCTCTCCCAGGGGGCCAGATACGCAGTATTTT; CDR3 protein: CASSLLSPRGPDTQYF
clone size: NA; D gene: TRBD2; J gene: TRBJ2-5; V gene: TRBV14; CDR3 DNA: TGTGCCAGCAGCCCCCGGACTAGCGGGAGGTTGTGGACCCAGTACTTC; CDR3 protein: CASSPRTSGRLWTQYF
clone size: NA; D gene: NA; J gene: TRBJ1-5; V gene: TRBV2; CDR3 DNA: TGTGCCAGCACAGCCGGGCTCAATCAGCCCCAGCATTTT; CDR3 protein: CASTAGLNQPQHF
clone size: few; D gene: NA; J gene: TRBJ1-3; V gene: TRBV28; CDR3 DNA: TGTGCCATCACAGGGACCTCTGGAAACACCATATATTTT; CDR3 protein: CAITGTSGNTIYF
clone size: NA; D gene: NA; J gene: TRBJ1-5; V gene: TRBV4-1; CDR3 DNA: TGCGCCAGCAGCCAAGGGACAAATCAGCCCCAGCATTTT; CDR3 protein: CASSQGTNQPQHF
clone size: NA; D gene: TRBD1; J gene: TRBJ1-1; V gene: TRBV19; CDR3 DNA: TGTGCCAGTAGGTTGGCAGGGGGCGCGTTTACTGAAGCTTTCTTT; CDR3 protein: CASRLAGGAFTEAFF
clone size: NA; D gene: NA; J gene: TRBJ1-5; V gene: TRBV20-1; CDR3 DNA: TGCAGTGCTAGAGAGGGCGGGCCCTCAAGGGAGCCCCAGCATTTT; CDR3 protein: CSAREGGPSREPQHF
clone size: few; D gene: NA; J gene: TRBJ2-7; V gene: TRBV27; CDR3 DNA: TGTGCCAGCAGGAAAGAGTTACAAACCTACGAGCAGTACTTC; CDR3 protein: CASRKELQTYEQYF
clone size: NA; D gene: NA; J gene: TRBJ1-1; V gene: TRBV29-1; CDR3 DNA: TGCAGCGTTGAAGTCGGGCCAACAGGCACTGAGGCTTTCTTT; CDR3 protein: CSVEVGPTGTEAFF
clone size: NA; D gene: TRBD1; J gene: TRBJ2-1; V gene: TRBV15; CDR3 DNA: TGTGCCACCAGCGACCAGGAGACAGGGGCCTACAATGAGCAGTTCTTC; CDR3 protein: CATSDQETGAYNEQFF
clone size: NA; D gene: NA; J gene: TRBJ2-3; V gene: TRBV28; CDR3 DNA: TGTGTCAGCTATTCCCATAAACCCACACTAGCAGCATCTGGGGATACGCAGTATTTT; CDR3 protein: CVSYSHKPTLAASGDTQYF
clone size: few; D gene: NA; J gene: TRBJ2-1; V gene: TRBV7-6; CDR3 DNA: TGTGCCAGCAGCTTAGTGAGTGAGCAGTTCTTC; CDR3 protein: CASSLVSEQFF
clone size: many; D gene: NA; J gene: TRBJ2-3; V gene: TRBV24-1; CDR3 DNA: TGTGCCACCAAAAGTGGCGGCGCAGATACGCAGTATTTT; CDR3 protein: CATKSGGADTQYF
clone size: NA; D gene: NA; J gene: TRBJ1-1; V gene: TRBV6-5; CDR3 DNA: TGTGCCAGCAGTGCTAACGTTTACACTGAAGCTTTCTTT; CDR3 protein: CASSANVYTEAFF
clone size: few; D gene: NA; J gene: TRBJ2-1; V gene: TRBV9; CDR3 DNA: TGTGCCAGCAGCGTAGAAGCGCCTACCTACAATGAGCAGTTCTTC; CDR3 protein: CASSVEAPTYNEQFF